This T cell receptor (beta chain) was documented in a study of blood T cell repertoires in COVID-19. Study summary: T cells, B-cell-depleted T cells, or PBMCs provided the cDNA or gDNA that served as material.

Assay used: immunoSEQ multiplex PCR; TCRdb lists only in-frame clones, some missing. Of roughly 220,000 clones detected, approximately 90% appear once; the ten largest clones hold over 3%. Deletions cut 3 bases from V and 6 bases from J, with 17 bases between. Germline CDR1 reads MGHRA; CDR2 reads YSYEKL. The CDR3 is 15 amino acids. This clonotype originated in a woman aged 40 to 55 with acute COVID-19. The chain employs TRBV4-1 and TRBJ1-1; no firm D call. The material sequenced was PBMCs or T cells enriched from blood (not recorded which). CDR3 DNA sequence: TGCGCCAGCAGCCATCTAAGAGCCCCACGGGCTGAAGCTTTCTTT. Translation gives CASSHLRAPRAEAFF.